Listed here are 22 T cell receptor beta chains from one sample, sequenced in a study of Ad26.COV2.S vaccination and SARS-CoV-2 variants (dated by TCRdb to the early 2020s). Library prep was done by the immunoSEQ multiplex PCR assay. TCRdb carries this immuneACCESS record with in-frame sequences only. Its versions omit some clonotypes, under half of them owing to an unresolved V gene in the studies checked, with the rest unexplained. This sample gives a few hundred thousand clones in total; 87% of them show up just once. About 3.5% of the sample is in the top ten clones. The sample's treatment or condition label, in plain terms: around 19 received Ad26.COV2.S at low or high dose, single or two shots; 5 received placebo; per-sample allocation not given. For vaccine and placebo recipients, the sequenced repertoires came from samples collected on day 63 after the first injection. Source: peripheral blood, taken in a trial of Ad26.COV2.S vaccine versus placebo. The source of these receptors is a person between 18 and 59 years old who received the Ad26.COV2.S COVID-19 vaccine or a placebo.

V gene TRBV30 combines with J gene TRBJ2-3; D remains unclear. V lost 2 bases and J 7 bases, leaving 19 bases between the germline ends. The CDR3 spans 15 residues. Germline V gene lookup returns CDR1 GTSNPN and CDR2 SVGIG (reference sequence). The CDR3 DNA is TGTGCCTGGAGTCCGACTTCAGATGTGGGCAATACGCAGTATTTT. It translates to CAWSPTSDVGNTQYF.

CDR3 nucleotides: TGCAGTGCTAGTTGGACAGGGAATTATTCACCCCTCCACTTT. This translates into CSASWTGNYSPLHF. The chain recombines TRBV20-1 with TRBJ1-6, with TRBD1 matching 8 bases. The germline V gene encodes CDR1 DFQATT and CDR2 SNEGSKA (reference sequence). V trimming: 3 bases; J trimming: 8 bases; junction bases outside the gene matches: 6. The CDR3 extends over 14 amino acids.

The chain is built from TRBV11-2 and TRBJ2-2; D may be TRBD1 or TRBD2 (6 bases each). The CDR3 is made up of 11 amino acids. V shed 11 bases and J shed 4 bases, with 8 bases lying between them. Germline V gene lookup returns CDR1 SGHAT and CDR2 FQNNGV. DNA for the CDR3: TGTGCCGGGGGGCCCACCGGGGAGCTGTTTTTT. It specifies CAGGPTGELFF.

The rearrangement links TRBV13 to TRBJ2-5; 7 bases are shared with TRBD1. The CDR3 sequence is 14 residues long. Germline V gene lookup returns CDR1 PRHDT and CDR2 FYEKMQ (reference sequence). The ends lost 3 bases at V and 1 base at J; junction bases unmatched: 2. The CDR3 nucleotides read TGTGCCAGCAGCTTGGGACAGTCCCAAGAGACCCAGTACTTC. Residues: CASSLGQSQETQYF.

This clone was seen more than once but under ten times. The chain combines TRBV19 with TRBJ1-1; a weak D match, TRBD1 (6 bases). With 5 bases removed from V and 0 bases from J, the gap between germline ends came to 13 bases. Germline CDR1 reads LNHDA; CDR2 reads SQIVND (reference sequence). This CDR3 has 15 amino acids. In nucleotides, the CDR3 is TGTGCCAGTAGTTCGCCGGGACACCTGAACACTGAAGCTTTCTTT. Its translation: CASSSPGHLNTEAFF.

CDR3 protein: CASSQDGSPSSYEQYF. In DNA form, the CDR3 reads TGCGCCAGCAGCCAAGATGGAAGCCCTAGCTCCTACGAGCAGTACTTC. The genes are TRBV4-1 and TRBJ2-7; no definite D call. Trimming shortened V by 0 bases and J by 0 bases, and 12 bases separated the two germline ends. The CDR3 totals 16 residues. Germline V CDR1 and CDR2: MGHRA, YSYEKL.

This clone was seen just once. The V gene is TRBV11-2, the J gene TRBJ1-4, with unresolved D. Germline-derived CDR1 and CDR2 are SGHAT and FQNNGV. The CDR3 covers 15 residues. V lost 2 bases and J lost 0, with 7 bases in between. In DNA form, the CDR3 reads TGTGCCAGCAGCTTATTCAGTGCAACTAATGAAAAACTGTTTTTT. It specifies CASSLFSATNEKLFF. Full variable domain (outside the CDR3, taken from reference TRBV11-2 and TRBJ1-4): EAGVAQSPRYKIIEKRQSVAFWCNPISGHATLYWYQQILGQGPKLLIQFQNNGVVDDSQLPKDRFSAERLKGVDSTLKIQPAKLEDSAVYLCASSLFSATNEKLFFGSGTQLSVL.

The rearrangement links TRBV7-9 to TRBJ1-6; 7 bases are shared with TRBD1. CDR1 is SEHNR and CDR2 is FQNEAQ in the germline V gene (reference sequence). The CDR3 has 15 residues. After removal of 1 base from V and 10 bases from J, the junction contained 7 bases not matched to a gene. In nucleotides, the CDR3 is TGTGCCAGCAGCTTAGGGGCAGGGGGAGACTCACCCCTCCACTTT. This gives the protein CASSLGAGGDSPLHF. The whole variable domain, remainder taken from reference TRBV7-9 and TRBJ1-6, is DTGVSQNPRHKITKRGQNVTFRCDPISEHNRLYWYRQTLGQGPEFLTYFQNEAQLEKSRLLSDRFSAERPKGSFSTLEIQRTEQGDSAMYLCASSLGAGGDSPLHFGNGTRLTVT.

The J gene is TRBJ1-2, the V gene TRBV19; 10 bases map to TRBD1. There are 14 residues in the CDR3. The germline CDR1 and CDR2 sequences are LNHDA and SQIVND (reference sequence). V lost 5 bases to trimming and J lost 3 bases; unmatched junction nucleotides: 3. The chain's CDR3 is CASSVDRGDYGYTF. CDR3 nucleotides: TGTGCCAGTAGTGTGGACAGGGGGGACTATGGCTACACCTTC.

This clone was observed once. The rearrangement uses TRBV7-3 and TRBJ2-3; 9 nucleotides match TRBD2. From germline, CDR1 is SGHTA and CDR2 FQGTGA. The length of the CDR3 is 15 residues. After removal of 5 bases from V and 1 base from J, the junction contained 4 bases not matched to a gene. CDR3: CASSLSSGGTDTQYF. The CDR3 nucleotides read TGTGCCAGCAGCCTATCTAGCGGGGGCACAGATACGCAGTATTTT.

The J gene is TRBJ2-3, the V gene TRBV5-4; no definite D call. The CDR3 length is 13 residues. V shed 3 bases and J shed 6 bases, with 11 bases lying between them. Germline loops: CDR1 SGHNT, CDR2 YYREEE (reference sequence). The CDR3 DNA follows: TGTGCCAGCAGCTGGGTCCAAGGGGATACGCAGTATTTT. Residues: CASSWVQGDTQYF.

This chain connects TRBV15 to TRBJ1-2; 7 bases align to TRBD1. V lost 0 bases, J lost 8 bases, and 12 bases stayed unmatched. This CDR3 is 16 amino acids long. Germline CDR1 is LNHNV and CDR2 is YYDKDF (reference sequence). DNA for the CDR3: TGTGCCACCAGCAGAGATCTGACTCAGGGGGTGACGGGCTACACCTTC. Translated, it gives CATSRDLTQGVTGYTF.

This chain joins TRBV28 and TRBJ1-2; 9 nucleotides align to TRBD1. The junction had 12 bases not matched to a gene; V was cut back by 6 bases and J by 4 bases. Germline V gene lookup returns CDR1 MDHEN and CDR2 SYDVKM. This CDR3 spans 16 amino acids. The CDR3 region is CASSFSPQGALYGYTF. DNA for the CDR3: TGTGCCAGCAGCTTTAGTCCACAGGGGGCACTCTATGGCTACACCTTC.

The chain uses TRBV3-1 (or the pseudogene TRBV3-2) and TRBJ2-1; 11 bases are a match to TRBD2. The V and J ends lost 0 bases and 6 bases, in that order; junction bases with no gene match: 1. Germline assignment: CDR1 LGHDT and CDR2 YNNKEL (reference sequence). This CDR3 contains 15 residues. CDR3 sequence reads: CASSQDGTSGNEQFF. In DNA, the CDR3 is TGTGCCAGCAGCCAAGACGGGACTAGCGGCAATGAGCAGTTCTTC.

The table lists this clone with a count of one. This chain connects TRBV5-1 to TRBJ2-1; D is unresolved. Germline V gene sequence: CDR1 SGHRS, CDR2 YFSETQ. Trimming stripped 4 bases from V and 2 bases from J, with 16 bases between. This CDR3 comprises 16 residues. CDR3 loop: CASSLDRIIAYNEQFF. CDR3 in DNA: TGCGCCAGCAGCCTTGATCGGATAATTGCCTACAATGAGCAGTTCTTC.

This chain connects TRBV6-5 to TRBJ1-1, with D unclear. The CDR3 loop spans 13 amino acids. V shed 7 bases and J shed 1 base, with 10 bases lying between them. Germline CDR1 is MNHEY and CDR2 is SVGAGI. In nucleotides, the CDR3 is TGTGCCAGCAACAAAAGGGAGAACACTGAAGCTTTCTTT. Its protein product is CASNKRENTEAFF.

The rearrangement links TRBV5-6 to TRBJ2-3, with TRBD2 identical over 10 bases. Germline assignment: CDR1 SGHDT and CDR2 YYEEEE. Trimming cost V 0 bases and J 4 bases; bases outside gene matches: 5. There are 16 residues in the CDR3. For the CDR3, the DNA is TGTGCCAGCAGCTTGGAACTAGCGGGGTTTGCAGATACGCAGTATTTT. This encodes CASSLELAGFADTQYF.

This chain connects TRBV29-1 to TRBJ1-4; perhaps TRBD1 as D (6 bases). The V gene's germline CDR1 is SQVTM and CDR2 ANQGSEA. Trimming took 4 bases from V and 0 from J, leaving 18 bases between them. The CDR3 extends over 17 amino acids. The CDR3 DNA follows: TGCAGCGTTGGGGGGGGGCCCTCCTCCTCAACTAATGAAAAACTGTTTTTT. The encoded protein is CSVGGGPSSSTNEKLFF.

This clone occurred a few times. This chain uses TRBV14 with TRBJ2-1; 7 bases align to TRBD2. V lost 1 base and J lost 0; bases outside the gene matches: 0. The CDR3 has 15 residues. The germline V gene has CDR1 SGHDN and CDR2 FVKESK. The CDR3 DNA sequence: TGTGCCAGCAGCCAAGTAGCGGGCTCCTACAATGAGCAGTTCTTC. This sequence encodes CASSQVAGSYNEQFF.

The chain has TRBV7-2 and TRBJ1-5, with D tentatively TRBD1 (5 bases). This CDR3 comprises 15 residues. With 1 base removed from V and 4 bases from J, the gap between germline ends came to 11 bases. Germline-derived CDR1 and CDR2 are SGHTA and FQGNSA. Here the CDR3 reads CASSLGDGLNQPQHF. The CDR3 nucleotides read TGTGCCAGCAGCTTAGGGGACGGACTAAATCAGCCCCAGCATTTT.

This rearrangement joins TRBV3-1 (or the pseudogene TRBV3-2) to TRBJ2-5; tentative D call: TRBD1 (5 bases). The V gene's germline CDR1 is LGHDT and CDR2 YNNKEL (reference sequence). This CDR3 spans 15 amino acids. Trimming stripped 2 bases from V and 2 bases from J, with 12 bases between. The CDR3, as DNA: TGTGCCAGCAGCCAAATCAGGGAAGAGCAAGAGACCCAGTACTTC. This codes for CASSQIREEQETQYF.

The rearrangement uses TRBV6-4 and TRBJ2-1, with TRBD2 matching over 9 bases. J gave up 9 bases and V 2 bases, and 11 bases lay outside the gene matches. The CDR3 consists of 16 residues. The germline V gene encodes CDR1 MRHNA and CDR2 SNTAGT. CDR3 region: CASSDASGATWGEQFF. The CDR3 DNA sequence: TGTGCCAGCAGTGACGCTAGCGGGGCAACATGGGGTGAGCAGTTCTTC.